This T cell receptor beta chain was sequenced in a study of cytomegalovirus exposure and HLA in healthy donors. For the study at large: Early released data comprised approximately 85 million unique TCRs from HLA-typed donors.

Donors sampled were nominally healthy, though unrecorded immune exposures were likely. Whole-study results and caveats: In an earlier analysis, in about 530 donors, most V segments appeared productive either ~90% or ~30% of the time. A later analysis appeared to link common viral pathogens to several of the most significant clusters.

Comments on this clone: Its antigen remains unidentified.

This CDR3 contains 16 residues. V lost 0 bases and J lost 4, with 16 bases in between. Both 60 Vbeta primers and 13 Jbeta primers went into the PCR. Only in-frame clones appear in the TCRdb table, and some are missing; sequencing was by immunoSEQ multiplex PCR. Here the sample spans 90,000 to 120,000 clones, 70% to 85% being singletons. The receptor comes from a male donor in good health and CMV-seronegative. Sequencing was done on a sample of PBMCs. This chain connects TRBV5-7 to TRBJ2-5; D might be TRBD1 (6 bases). TRBV5-7 is filed as an ORF, its function uncertain. CDR3: CASSLGARTVPETQYF. In nucleotides, the CDR3 is TGTGCCAGCAGCTTGGGAGCCCGGACAGTCCCAGAGACCCAGTACTTC.